This T cell receptor beta chain originates from a study of OX40 agonist ivuxolimab in advanced cancers. Profiling relied on immunoSEQ multiplex PCR, and the TCRdb table lists in-frame clones only, not all of them. This table has about 64,000 clones, more than 75% appearing once. With autoimmune disease history or systemic immunosuppression, patients were excluded. This clone turned up a few times. V lost 5 bases to trimming and J lost 0 bases, with 24 bases between them. The CDR3 sequence is 18 residues long. Germline CDR1 reads SGHKS; CDR2 reads YYEKEE (reference sequence). This TCR was sampled from an adult with an advanced solid tumor such as melanoma, head and neck, liver or kidney cancer. The rearrangement links TRBV5-5 to TRBJ2-7; D possibly corresponds to TRBD2 (7 bases). Sequencing was performed on CD4+ or CD8+ T cells sorted from blood, taken in a trial of the OX40 agonist ivuxolimab. As DNA, the CDR3 is TGTGCCAGCAGATTCATTTTTGCGGGGGCCCGGAGCTCCTACGAGCAGTACTTC. Encoded protein: CASRFIFAGARSSYEQYF.